The present TCR beta chain was sequenced within a study of cytomegalovirus exposure and HLA in healthy donors. The study ran its PCR with 60 Vbeta and 13 Jbeta primers. Clones were sequenced by immunoSEQ multiplex PCR, and TCRdb holds only the in-frame ones, with some missing. The data contain roughly 130,000 clones, approximately 80% of them singletons. This CDR3 region has 13 residues. V was pared by 4 bases and J by 2 bases, with 5 bases between. In germline, CDR1 is LNHDA, CDR2 SQIVND (reference sequence). The sequencing input was PBMCs. This clonotype originated in a woman aged 40 to 50 in good health and CMV-seropositive. The chain is built from TRBV19 and TRBJ2-2; D unresolved. The CDR3 is CASSTPNTGELFF. Written as DNA, the CDR3 is TGTGCCAGTAGTACCCCTAACACCGGGGAGCTGTTTTTT.